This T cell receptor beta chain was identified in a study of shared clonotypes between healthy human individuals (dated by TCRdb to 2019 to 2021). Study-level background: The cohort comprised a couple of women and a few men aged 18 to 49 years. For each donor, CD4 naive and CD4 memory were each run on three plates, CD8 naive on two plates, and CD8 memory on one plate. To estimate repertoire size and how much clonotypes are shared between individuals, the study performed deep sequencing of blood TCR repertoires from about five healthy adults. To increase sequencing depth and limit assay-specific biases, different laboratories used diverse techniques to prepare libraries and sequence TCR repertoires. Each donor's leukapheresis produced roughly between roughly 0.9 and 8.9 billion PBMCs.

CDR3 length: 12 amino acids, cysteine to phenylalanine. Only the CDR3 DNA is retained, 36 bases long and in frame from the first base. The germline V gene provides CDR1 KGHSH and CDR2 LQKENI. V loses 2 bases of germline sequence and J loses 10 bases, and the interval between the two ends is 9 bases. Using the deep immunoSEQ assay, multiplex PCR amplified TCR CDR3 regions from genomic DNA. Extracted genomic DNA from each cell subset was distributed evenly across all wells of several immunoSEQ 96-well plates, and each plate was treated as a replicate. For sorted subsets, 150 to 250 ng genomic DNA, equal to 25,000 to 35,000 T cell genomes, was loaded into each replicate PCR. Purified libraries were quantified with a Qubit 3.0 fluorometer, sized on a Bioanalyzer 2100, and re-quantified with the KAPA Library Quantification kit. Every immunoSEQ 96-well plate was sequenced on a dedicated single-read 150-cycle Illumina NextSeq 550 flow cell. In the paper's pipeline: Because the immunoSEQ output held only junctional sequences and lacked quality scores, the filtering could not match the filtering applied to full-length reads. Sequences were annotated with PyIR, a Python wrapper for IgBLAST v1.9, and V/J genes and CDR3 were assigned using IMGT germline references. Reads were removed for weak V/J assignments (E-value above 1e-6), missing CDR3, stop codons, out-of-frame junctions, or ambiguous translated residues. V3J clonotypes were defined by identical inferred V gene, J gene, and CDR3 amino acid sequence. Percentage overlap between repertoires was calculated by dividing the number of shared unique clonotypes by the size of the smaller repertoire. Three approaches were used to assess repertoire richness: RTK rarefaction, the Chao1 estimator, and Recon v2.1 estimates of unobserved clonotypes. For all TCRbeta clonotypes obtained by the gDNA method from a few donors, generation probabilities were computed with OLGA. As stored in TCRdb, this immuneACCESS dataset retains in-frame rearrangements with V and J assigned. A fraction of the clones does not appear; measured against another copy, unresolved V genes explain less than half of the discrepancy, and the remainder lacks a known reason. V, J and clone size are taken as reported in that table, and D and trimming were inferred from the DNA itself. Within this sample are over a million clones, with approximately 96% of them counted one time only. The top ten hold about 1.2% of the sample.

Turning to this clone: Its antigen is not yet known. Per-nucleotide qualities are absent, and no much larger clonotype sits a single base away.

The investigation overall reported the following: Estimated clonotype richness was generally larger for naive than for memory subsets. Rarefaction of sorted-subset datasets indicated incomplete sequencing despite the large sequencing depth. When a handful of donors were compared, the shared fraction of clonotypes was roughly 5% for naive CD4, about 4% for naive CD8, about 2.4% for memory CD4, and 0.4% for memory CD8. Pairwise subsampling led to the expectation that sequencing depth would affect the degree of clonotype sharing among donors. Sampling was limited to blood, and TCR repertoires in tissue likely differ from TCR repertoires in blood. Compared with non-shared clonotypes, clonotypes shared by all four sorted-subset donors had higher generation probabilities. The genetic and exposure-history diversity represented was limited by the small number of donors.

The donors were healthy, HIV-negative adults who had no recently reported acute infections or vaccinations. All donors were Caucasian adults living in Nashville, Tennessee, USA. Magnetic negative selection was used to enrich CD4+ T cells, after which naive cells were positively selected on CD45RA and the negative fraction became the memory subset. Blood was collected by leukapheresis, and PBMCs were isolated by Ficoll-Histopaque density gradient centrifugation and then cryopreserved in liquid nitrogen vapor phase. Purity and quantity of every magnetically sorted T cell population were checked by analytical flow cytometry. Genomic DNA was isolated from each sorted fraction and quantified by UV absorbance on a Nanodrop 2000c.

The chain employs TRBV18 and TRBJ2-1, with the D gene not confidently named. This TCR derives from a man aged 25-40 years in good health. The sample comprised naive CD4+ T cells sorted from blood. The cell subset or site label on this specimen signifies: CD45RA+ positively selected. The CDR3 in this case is CASSPFEREQFF. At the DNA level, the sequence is TGTGCCAGCTCACCATTCGAGAGGGAGCAGTTCTTC.